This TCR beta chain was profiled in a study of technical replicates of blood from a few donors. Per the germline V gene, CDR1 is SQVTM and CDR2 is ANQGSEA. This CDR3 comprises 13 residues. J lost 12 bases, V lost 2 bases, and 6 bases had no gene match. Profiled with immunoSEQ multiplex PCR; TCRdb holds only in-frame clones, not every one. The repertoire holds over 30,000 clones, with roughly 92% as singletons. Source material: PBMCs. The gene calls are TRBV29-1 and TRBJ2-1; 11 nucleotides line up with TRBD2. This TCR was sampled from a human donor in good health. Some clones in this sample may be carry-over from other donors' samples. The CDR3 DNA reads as TGCAGCGTTGAATACGGGACTAGCGGAGTGCAGTTCTTC. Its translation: CSVEYGTSGVQFF.